This T cell receptor (beta chain) was profiled in a study of blood T cell repertoires in COVID-19. In the study overall: Italy, Spain and the United States were the sources of the convalescent and acute COVID-19 samples.

V was pared by 4 bases and J by 0 bases, with 10 bases of the junction left unmatched. Germline CDR1 and CDR2: SGHRS and YFSETQ. The length of the CDR3 is 17 residues. Original processing notes: Scientists estimated how many nucleated cells there were by amplifying reference gene primers. TCRdb's table, derived via immunoSEQ multiplex PCR, lists solely in-frame clones and lacks some. V, J and clone size were drawn from that table, and D and trimming were deduced from the DNA. The sample lists around 120,000 clones, about 88% occurring once. The sample taken for sequencing was peripheral blood. This sequence was found in a human donor in a cohort sampled during active COVID-19. The chain links TRBV5-1 to TRBJ1-1; the match to TRBD1 covers 9 bases. CDR3 coding DNA: TGCGCCAGCAGCCCTGCCCTGGGACAGGGCTTGAACACTGAAGCTTTCTTT. It translates to CASSPALGQGLNTEAFF.